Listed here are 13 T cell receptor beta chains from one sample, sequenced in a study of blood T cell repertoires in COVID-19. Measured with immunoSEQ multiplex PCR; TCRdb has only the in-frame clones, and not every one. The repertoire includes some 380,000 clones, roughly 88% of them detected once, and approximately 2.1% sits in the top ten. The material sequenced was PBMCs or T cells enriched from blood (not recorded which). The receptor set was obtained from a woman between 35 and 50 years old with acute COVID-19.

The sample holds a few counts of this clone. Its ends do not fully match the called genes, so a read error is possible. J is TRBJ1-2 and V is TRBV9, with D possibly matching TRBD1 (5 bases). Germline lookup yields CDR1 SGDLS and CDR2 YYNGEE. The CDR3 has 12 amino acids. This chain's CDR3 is CASARAESRIAF. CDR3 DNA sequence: TGTGCCAGCGCCAGGGCCGAGAGCCGCATAGCATTC.

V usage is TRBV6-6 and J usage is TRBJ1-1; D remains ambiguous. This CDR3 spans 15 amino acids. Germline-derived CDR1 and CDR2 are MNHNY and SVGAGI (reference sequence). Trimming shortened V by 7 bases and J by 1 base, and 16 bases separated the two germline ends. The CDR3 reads CASIEIGNRNTEAFF. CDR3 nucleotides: TGTGCCAGCATCGAGATAGGTAACAGGAACACTGAAGCTTTCTTT.

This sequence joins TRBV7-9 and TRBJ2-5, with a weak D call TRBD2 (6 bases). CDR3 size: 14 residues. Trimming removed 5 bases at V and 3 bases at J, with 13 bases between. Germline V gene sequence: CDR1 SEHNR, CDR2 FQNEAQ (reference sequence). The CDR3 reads CASSAGTGKETQYF. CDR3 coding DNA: TGTGCCAGCAGCGCCGGGACTGGGAAAGAGACCCAGTACTTC.

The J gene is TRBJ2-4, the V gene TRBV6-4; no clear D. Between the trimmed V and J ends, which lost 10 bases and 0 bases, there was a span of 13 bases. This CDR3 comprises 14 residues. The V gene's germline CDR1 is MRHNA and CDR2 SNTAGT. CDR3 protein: CATSGPIAKNIQYF. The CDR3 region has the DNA TGTGCCACCTCGGGTCCTATAGCCAAAAACATTCAGTACTTC.

DNA of the CDR3: TGTGCCAGCAGCCAACAGCCACAGGGCTACTACAATGAGCAGTTCTTC. Translated: CASSQQPQGYYNEQFF. The chain links TRBV3-1 (or the pseudogene TRBV3-2) to TRBJ2-1, with D maybe TRBD1 (6 bases). Trimming removed 2 bases at V and 3 bases at J, with 14 bases between. CDR1 and CDR2 from the germline V gene are LGHDT and YNNKEL (reference sequence). This CDR3 region has 16 residues.

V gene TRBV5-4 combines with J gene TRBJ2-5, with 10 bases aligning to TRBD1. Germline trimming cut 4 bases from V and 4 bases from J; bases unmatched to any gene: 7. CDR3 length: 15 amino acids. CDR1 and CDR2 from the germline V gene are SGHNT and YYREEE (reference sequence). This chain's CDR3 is CASSPPGQGRETQYF. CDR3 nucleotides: TGTGCCAGCAGCCCGCCGGGACAGGGGAGAGAGACCCAGTACTTC.

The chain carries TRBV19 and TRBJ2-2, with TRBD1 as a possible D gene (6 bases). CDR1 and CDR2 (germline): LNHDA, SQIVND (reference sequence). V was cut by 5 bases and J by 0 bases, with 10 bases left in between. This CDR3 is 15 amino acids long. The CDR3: CASSPRDTNTGELFF. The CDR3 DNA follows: TGTGCCAGTAGTCCCCGGGACACGAACACCGGGGAGCTGTTTTTT.

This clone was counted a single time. The CDR3 DNA reads as TGCGCCAGCAGCTTGAAGGGGCCTGGGGCCAACGTCCTGACTTTC. Amino acid sequence: CASSLKGPGANVLTF. The chain recombines TRBV5-1 with TRBJ2-6; the D gene is possibly TRBD1 (5 bases). The germline V and J ends were trimmed by 1 base and 2 bases, with 7 bases remaining between them. This CDR3 contains 15 residues. Germline V gives CDR1 SGHRS, CDR2 YFSETQ.

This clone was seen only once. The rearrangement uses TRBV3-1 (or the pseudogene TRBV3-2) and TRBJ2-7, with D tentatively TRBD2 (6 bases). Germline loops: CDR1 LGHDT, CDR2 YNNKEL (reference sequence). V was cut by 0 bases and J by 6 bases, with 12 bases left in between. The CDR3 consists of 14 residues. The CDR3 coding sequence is TGTGCCAGCAGCCAAGACCACCGGGACTTCGAGCAGTACTTC. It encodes CASSQDHRDFEQYF.

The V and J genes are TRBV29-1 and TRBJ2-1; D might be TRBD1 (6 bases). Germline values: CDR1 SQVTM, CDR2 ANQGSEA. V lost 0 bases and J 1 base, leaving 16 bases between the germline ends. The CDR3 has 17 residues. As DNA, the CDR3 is TGCAGCGTTGAAGAGGGGACACGGCGCGTATCCTACAATGAGCAGTTCTTC. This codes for CSVEEGTRRVSYNEQFF.

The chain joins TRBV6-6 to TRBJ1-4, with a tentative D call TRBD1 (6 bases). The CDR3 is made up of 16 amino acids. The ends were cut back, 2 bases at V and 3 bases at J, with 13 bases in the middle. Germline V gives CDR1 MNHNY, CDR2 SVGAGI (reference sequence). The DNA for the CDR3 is TGTGCCAGCAGTTACGGTCAGGGGATGGCTAATGAAAAACTGTTTTTT. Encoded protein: CASSYGQGMANEKLFF.

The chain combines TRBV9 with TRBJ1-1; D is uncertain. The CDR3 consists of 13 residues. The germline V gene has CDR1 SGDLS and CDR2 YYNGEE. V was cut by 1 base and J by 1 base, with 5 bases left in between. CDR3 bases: TGTGCCAGCAGCGTACAATCGAACACTGAAGCTTTCTTT. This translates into CASSVQSNTEAFF. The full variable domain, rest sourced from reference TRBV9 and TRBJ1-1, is DSGVTQTPKHLITATGQRVTLRCSPRSGDLSVYWYQQSLDQGLQFLIQYYNGEERAKGNILERFSAQQFPDLHSELNLSSLELGDSALYFCASSVQSNTEAFFGQGTRLTVV.

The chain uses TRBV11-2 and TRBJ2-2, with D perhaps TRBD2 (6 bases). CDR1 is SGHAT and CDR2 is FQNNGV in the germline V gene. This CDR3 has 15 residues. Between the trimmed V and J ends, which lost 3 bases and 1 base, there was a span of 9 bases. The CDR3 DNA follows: TGTGCCAGCAGCTTTGCGGGATTGAACACCGGGGAGCTGTTTTTT. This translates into CASSFAGLNTGELFF.